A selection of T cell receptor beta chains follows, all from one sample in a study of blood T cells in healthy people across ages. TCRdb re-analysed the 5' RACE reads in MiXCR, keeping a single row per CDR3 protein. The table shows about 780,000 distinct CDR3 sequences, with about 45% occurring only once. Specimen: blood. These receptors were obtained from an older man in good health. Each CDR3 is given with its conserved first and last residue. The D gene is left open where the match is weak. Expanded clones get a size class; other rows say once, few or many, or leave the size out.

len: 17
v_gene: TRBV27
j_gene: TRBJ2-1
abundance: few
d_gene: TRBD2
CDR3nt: TGTGCCAGCAGTTCATCCCGAGCGGGAGGGCCCCACAATGAGCAGTTCTTC
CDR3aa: CASSSSRAGGPHNEQFF

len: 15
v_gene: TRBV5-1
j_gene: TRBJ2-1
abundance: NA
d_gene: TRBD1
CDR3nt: TGCACCAGCAGCTTACAGGGGACGGGTTTTGATGAGCAGTTCTTC
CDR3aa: CTSSLQGTGFDEQFF

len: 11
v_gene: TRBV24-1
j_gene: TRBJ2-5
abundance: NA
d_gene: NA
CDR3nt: TGTGCCACCATGGATCGGGAGACCCAGTACTTC
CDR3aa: CATMDRETQYF

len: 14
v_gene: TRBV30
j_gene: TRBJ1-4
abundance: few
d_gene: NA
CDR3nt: TGTGCCTGGACTGACGGAACAACTAATGAAAAACTGTTTTTT
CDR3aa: CAWTDGTTNEKLFF

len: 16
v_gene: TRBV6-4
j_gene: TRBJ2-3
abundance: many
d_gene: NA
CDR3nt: TGTGCCAGCAGTGACTCGAGCGGTTTCCTCACAGATACGCAGTATTTT
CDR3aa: CASSDSSGFLTDTQYF

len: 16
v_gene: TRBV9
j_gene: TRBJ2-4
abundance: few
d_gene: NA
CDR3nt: TGTGCCAGCAGCCGAGATGAATCGGGGTCCAAAAACATTCAGTACTTC
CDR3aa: CASSRDESGSKNIQYF

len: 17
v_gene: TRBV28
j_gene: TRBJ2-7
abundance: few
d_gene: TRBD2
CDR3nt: TGTGCCAGCAGTTTGGGACTAGCGGCCTTCAGTTTGGGCGAGCAGTACTTC
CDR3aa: CASSLGLAAFSLGEQYF

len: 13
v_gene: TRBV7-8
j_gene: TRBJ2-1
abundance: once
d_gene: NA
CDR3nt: TGTGCCAGCAGAAATAGATTTAGGAACGAGCAGTTCTTC
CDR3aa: CASRNRFRNEQFF

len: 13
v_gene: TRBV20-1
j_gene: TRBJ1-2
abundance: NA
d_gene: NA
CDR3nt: TGCAGTGCAACAGGTTTAGCTAACTATGGCTACACCTTC
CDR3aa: CSATGLANYGYTF

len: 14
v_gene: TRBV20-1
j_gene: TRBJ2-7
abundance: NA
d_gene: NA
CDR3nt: TGCAGTGCTGGACGTTCAGGGTCCCCCTACGAGCAGTACTTC
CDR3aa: CSAGRSGSPYEQYF

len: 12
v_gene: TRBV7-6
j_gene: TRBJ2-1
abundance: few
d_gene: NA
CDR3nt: TGTGCCAGCAGCCCCACGGGGGCCCCCATGTTCTTC
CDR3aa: CASSPTGAPMFF

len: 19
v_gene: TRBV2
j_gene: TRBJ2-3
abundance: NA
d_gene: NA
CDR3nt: TGTGCCAGCAGTGAAAGACAGGGGGCTGTAGCGGGAGACGAAGATACGCAGTATTTT
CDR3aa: CASSERQGAVAGDEDTQYF

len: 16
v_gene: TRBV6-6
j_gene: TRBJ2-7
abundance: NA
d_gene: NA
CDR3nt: TGTGCCAGCAGTTACTCTAGCGAGCGGTTTGCCTACGAGCAGTACTTC
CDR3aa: CASSYSSERFAYEQYF

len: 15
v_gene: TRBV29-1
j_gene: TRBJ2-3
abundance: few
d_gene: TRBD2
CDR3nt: TGCAGCGTTGAGCGAGCGGGAGAACCAGGAGATACGCAGTATTTT
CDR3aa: CSVERAGEPGDTQYF

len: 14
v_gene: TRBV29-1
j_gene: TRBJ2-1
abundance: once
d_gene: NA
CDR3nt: TGCAGCGTTCGAAGGGGCCCCCCCTACAATGAGCAGTTCTTC
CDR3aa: CSVRRGPPYNEQFF

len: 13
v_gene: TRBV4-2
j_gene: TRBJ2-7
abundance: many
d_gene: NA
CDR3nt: TGTGCCAGCAGCCAAGATGTGGGCTACGAGCAGTACTTC
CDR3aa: CASSQDVGYEQYF

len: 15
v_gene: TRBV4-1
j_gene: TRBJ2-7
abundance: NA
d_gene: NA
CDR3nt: TGCGCCAGCAGCCAAGATTCCACTTTGGCTCCCCCACCGTACTTC
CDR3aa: CASSQDSTLAPPPYF

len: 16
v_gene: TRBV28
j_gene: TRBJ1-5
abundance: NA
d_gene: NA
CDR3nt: TGTGCCAGCAGTTTAACGTTGGGGTATAGCAATCAGCCCCAGCATTTT
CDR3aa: CASSLTLGYSNQPQHF

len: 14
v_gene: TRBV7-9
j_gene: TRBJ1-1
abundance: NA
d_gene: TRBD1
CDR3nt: TGTGCCAGCAGCCGAACGACAGGGGTGGGTGAAGCTTTCTTT
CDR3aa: CASSRTTGVGEAFF

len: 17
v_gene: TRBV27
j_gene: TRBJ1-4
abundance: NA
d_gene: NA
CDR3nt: TGTGCCAGCAGTTATGGGACACACCATGCAACTAATGAAAAACTGTTTTTT
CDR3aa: CASSYGTHHATNEKLFF

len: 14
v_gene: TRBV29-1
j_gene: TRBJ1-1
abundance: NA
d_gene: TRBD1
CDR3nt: TGCAGCGTAAACAGGGGAGGAGCGAACACTGAAGCTTTCTTT
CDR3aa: CSVNRGGANTEAFF

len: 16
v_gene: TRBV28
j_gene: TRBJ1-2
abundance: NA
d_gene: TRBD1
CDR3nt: TGTGCCAGCAGTTCTGGACAGGGGGCGATCCTCTATGGCTACACCTTC
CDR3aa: CASSSGQGAILYGYTF

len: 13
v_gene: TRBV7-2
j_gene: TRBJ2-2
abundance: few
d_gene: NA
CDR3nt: TGTGCCAGCAGCGTAGCTAAATCCGGGGAGCTGTTTTTT
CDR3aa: CASSVAKSGELFF

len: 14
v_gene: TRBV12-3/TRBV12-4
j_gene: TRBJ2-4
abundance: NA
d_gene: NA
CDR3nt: TGTGCCAGCAGTTTAGATCCGACAGTGCCCCGGCAGTACTTC
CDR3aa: CASSLDPTVPRQYF

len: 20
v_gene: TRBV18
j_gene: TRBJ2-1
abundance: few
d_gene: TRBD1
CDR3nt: TGTGCCAGCTCACCTAGGCGGACAGGGACCCAGGGCGGATTTAACAATGAGCAGTTCTTC
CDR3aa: CASSPRRTGTQGGFNNEQFF

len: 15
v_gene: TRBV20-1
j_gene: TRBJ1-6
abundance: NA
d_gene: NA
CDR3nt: TGCAGTGCTAGAGAGATCCGGGACGTCGGTTCACCCCTCCACTTT
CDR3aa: CSAREIRDVGSPLHF

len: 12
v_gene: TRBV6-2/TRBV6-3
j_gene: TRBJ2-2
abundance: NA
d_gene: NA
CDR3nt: TGTGCCAGCAAAGGTGACACCGGGGAGCTGTTTTTT
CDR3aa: CASKGDTGELFF

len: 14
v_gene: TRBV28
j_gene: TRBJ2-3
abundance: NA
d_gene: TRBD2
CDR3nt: TGTGCCAGCACCATCGGACTAGCAAGAAATACGCAGTATTTT
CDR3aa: CASTIGLARNTQYF

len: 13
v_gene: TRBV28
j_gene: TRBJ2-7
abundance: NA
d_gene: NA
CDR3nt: TGTGCCAGCAGTCAATCACAAAAGGAGGCCCAGTACTTC
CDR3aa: CASSQSQKEAQYF

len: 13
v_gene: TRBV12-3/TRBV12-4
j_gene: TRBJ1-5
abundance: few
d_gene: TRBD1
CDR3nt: TGTGCCACTTCACGGGACAGGGGTCAGCCCCAGCATTTT
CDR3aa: CATSRDRGQPQHF

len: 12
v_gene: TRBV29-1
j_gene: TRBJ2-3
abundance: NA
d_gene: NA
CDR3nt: TGCAGCGTTGCGGGCAGCACAGATACGCAGTATTTT
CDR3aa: CSVAGSTDTQYF

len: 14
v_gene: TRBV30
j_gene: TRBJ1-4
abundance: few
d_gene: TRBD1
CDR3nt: TGTGCCTGGAGTGTACAGGGGGCTGGAGAAAAACTGTTTTTT
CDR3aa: CAWSVQGAGEKLFF

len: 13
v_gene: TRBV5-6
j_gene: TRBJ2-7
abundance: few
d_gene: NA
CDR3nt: TGTGCCAGCAGCCGGACCCAGAGCTACGAGCAGTACTTC
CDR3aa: CASSRTQSYEQYF

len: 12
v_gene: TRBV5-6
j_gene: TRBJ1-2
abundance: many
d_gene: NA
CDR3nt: TGTGCCAGCAGCTTTGACCCTTATGGCTACACCTTC
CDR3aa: CASSFDPYGYTF

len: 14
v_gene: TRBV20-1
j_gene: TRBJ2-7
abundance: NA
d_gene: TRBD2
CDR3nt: TGCAGTGCTAGTAGCGGGAGGATGTCCTACGAGCAGTACTTC
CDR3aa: CSASSGRMSYEQYF

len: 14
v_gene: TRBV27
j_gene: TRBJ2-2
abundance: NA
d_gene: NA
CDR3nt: TGTGCCAGCTGGGGGGGCTATAACACCGGGGAGCTGTTTTTT
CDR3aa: CASWGGYNTGELFF

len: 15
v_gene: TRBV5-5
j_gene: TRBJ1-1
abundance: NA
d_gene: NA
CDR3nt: TGTGCCAGCAGCTGGGTGGGCAGCCTGAACACTGAAGCTTTCTTT
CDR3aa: CASSWVGSLNTEAFF

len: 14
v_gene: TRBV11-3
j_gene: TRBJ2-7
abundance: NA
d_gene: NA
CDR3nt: TGTGCCAGCAGCTTGCGAGCGTACTCCTACGAGCAGTACTTC
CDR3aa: CASSLRAYSYEQYF

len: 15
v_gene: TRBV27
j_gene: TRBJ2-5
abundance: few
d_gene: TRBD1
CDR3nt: TGTGCCAGCAGCGTGGACAGGGGCGTTGGGGGGACCCAGTACTTC
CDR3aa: CASSVDRGVGGTQYF

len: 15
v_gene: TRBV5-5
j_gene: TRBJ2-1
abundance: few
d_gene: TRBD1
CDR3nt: TGTGCCAGCAGCTGGGTGACAGGGGGCTGGAATGAGCAGTTCTTC
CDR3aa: CASSWVTGGWNEQFF

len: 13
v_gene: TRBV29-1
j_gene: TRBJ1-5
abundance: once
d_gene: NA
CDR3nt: TGCAGCGTGAGGACAGCGAGAAATCAGCCCCAGCATTTT
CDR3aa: CSVRTARNQPQHF

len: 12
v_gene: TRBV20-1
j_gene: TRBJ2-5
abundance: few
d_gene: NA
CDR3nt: TGCAGTGCTAGTAGGGGGTCAGAGACCCAGTACTTC
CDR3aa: CSASRGSETQYF

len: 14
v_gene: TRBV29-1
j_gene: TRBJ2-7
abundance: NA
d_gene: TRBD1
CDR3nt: TGCAGCGTGGGACAGGGAGGGGGATCCTACGAGCAGTACTTC
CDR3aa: CSVGQGGGSYEQYF

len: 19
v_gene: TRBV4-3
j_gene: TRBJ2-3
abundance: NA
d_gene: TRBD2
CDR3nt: TGCGCCAGCAGCCAAGATCGCCGTTGGACTAGTGACCGCACAGATACGCAGTATTTT
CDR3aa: CASSQDRRWTSDRTDTQYF

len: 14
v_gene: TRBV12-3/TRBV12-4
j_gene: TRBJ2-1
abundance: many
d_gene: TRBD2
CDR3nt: TGTGCCAGCCTCCTAGCGGGAGTTTACAATGAGCAGTTCTTC
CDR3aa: CASLLAGVYNEQFF

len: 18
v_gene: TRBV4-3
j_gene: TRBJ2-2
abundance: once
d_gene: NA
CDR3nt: TGCGCCAGCAGCCAAGATCGGCGGCGTCCGTTGAACACCGGGGAGCTGTTTTTT
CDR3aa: CASSQDRRRPLNTGELFF

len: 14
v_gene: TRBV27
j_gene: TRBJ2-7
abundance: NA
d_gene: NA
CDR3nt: TGTGCCAGCAGTTCTAGGACTAACTCCTACGAGCAGTACTTC
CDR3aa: CASSSRTNSYEQYF

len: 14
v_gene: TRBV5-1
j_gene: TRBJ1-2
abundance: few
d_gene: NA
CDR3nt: TGCGCCAGCAGCGTCGGACAGCAACTCTATGGCTACACCTTC
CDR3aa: CASSVGQQLYGYTF

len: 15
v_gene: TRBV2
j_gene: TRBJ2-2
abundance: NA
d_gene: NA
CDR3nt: TGTGCCAGCAGTGAAGGGACTACTAACACCGGGGAGCTGTTTTTT
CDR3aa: CASSEGTTNTGELFF